This TCR beta chain was captured by sequencing in a study of blood T cell repertoires in COVID-19. V was clipped by 3 bases and J by 6 bases; unmatched bases: 6. The CDR3 spans 15 residues. Germline lookup yields CDR1 SEHNR and CDR2 FQNEAQ (reference sequence). Generated by immunoSEQ multiplex PCR, the TCRdb table keeps only in-frame clones and is missing some. The table shows around 250,000 clones, with roughly 85% occurring only once. The chain couples TRBV7-9 to TRBJ2-1, with TRBD1 identical over 9 bases. Sequences were obtained from peripheral blood. This sequence was found in a man in his forties or fifties with active or convalescent COVID-19. The CDR3 DNA reads as TGTGCCAGCAGCTTGACAGGGGGAGGGGTCAATGAGCAGTTCTTC. Its translation: CASSLTGGGVNEQFF.